Detailed here is one T cell receptor beta chain. Its antigen is still unknown. The entry originates in a study of cytomegalovirus exposure and HLA in healthy donors. The wider study: Earlier findings included some 120 million unique TCR beta sequences obtained from 170 million or so T cells.

Amplification used 60 Vbeta primers and 13 Jbeta primers. The protocol was immunoSEQ multiplex PCR, while the TCRdb copy is restricted to in-frame clones and leaves out a portion. The sample's table shows 130,000 to 150,000 clones. Broader study findings: Further analysis, carried out later, found HLA-associated TCR beta chains more clonally expanded than equally common other chains. Links to common viral pathogens appeared, in a later analysis, for several of the most significant clusters.

Looked up from germline, CDR1 is SGDLS and CDR2 is YYNGEE. CDR3 size: 16 residues. Trimming removed 4 bases from V and 2 bases from J, with 16 bases in between. Unrecorded immune exposure was likely among donors, who were nominally healthy when sampled. Source material: PBMCs. This chain connects TRBV9 to TRBJ1-3, with D uncertain. This TCR came from a man aged 35 to 55 in good health and CMV-seronegative. CDR3 bases: TGTGCCAGCAGCCCCTCAGGTCCCAGTACTGGAAACACCATATATTTT. Translated: CASSPSGPSTGNTIYF.